This T cell receptor (beta chain) was retrieved from a study of CD8 T cells in ankylosing spondylitis. Study-wide points: Roughly eight highly homologous variants made up a TCR beta motif that seemed to typify ankylosing spondylitis blood.

In making TCR beta libraries, quantitative 5'-RACE with molecular barcodes was used. TCRdb itself ran the 5' RACE reads through MiXCR, one entry per CDR3 protein. Of some 220,000 distinct CDR3 sequences detected, about 7.3% appear once; the ten largest clones hold 12% to 15%. Germline assignment: CDR1 MNHEY and CDR2 SVGEGT. The ends lost 6 bases at V and 0 bases at J; junction bases unmatched: 6. The CDR3 consists of 15 residues. This clonotype was observed many times. Its antigen is not identified. This clonotype originated in a male donor with ankylosing spondylitis. Sequencing was carried out using blood, either unsorted or a sorted T cell fraction (not recorded which). The chain has TRBV6-2 or TRBV6-3 and TRBJ2-3, with TRBD2 identical over 7 bases. The CDR3 reads CASSYSGASTDTQYF. The CDR3 DNA reads as TGTGCCAGCAGCTACAGCGGGGCTAGCACAGATACGCAGTATTTT.